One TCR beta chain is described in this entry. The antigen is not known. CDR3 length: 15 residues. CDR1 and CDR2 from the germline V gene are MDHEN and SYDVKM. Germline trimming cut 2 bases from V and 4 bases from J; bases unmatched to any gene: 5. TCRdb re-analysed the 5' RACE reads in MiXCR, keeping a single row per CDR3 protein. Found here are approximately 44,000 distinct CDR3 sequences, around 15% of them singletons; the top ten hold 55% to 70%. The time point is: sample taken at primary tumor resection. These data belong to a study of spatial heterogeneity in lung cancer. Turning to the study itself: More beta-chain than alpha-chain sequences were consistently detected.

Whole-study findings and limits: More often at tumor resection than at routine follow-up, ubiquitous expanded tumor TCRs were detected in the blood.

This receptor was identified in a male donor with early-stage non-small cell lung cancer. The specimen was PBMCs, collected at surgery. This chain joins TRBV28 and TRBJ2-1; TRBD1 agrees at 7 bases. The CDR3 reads CASSLTGTAYNEQFF. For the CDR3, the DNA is TGTGCCAGCAGTTTAACAGGGACAGCTTACAATGAGCAGTTCTTC.